Following are 14 T cell receptor beta chains from one sample sequenced in a study of cytomegalovirus exposure and HLA in healthy donors. PCR amplification relied on 60 Vbeta primers (plus 13 Jbeta primers). Produced via immunoSEQ multiplex PCR; TCRdb's table is partial and in-frame only. The table lists approximately 240,000 clones, roughly 87% of them singletons. Sequencing was performed on PBMCs. The receptors stem from a woman between 35 and 50 years old in good health and CMV-seropositive.

To note about this clone: The junction and the germline gene differ at one end; a read error may be behind it. The chain links TRBV7-9 to TRBJ2-1; perhaps TRBD2 as D (5 bases). Per the germline V gene, CDR1 is SEHNR and CDR2 is FQNEAQ (reference sequence). The CDR3 covers 17 residues. This chain's CDR3 is CSSSPTTRLQADNEQFF. The DNA of the CDR3 is TGTTCCAGCAGCCCAACCACACGACTACAAGCTGACAATGAGCAGTTCTTC.

The rearrangement links TRBV6-5 to TRBJ1-1; D is ambiguous. V gave up 0 bases and J gave up 0 bases, with 8 bases separating them. CDR1 and CDR2 (germline): MNHEY, SVGAGI. This CDR3 is 15 amino acids long. CDR3 in amino acids: CASSYSPRMNTEAFF. CDR3 DNA: TGTGCCAGCAGTTACTCGCCGAGGATGAACACTGAAGCTTTCTTT.

This chain joins TRBV11-3 and TRBJ1-2; TRBD1 matches at 10 bases. Germline V gene sequence: CDR1 SGHNT, CDR2 YENEEA. CDR3 length equals 15 residues. The V and J ends lost 0 bases and 5 bases, in that order; junction bases with no gene match: 3. CDR3: CASSLDGTGVYGYTF. CDR3 nucleotides: TGTGCCAGCAGCTTAGATGGGACAGGGGTGTATGGCTACACCTTC.

The genes are TRBV30 and TRBJ2-1; 13 nucleotides align to TRBD2. The germline V gene has CDR1 GTSNPN and CDR2 SVGIG (reference sequence). The CDR3 spans 15 residues. V gave up 2 bases and J gave up 6 bases; unmatched junction bases: 4. In DNA form, the CDR3 reads TGTGCCTGGAGTAGACTAGCGGGGGGCCGCAATGAGCAGTTCTTC. Translated: CAWSRLAGGRNEQFF. Using reference TRBV30 and TRBJ2-1 for the parts outside the CDR3, the full variable domain is SQTIHQWPATLVQPVGSPLSLECTVEGTSNPNLYWYRQAAGRGLQLLFYSVGIGQISSEVPQNLSASRPQDRQFILSSKKLLLSDSGFYLCAWSRLAGGRNEQFFGPGTRLTVL.

The chain is built from TRBV28 and TRBJ1-4; TRBD1 aligns across 7 bases. V dropped 3 bases and J dropped 7; count of bases not matched to a gene: 11. The CDR3 has 16 amino acids. In germline, CDR1 is MDHEN, CDR2 SYDVKM. CDR3 sequence: CASSFPTGKPGEKLFF. The DNA of the CDR3 is TGTGCCAGCAGTTTTCCGACAGGGAAGCCCGGTGAAAAACTGTTTTTT.

With regard to this clone: An end of the junction differs from the germline gene, which may be a read error. The gene calls are TRBV6-6 and TRBJ1-1, with D hard to call. CDR1 MNHNY and CDR2 SVGAGI come from the germline V gene (reference sequence). This CDR3 has 12 residues. The CDR3 region is CAGSPLNTEAFF. In nucleotides, the CDR3 is TGTGCCGGCAGTCCTCTCAACACTGAAGCTTTCTTT.

The rearrangement joins TRBV9 to TRBJ1-2; D might be TRBD1 (5 bases). V was clipped by 3 bases and J by 3 bases, with 9 bases between them. The CDR3 loop spans 13 amino acids. Germline lookup yields CDR1 SGDLS and CDR2 YYNGEE. This CDR3 reads CASSEGVYYGYTF. The CDR3, as DNA: TGTGCCAGCAGCGAAGGGGTTTACTATGGCTACACCTTC. The whole variable domain, filled in from reference TRBV9 and TRBJ1-2, reads DSGVTQTPKHLITATGQRVTLRCSPRSGDLSVYWYQQSLDQGLQFLIQYYNGEERAKGNILERFSAQQFPDLHSELNLSSLELGDSALYFCASSEGVYYGYTFGSGTRLTVV.

This rearrangement joins TRBV7-2 to TRBJ1-5, with D possibly being TRBD1 (6 bases). This CDR3 comprises 15 residues. The V and J ends lost 5 bases and 4 bases respectively, with 15 bases between them. Germline lookup yields CDR1 SGHTA and CDR2 FQGNSA. CDR3 coding DNA: TGTGCCAGCAGCACTACAGGGACTACGAATCAGCCCCAGCATTTT. Translation: CASSTTGTTNQPQHF. The whole variable domain, filled in from reference TRBV7-2 and TRBJ1-5, reads GAGVSQSPSNKVTEKGKDVELRCDPISGHTALYWYRQSLGQGLEFLIYFQGNSAPDKSGLPSDRFSAERTGGSVSTLTIQRTQQEDSAVYLCASSTTGTTNQPQHFGDGTRLSIL.

The chain links TRBV10-3 to TRBJ2-3; 9 bases map to TRBD2. From germline, CDR1 is ENHRY and CDR2 SYGVKD. J was trimmed by 4 bases and V by 3 bases; bases with no gene match: 8. The CDR3 covers 16 residues. This chain's CDR3 is CAISDVASGTPDTQYF. The CDR3 region has the DNA TGTGCCATCAGTGATGTGGCTAGCGGGACGCCAGATACGCAGTATTTT.

The chain employs TRBV11-2 and TRBJ1-2; TRBD1 aligns across 8 bases. The V gene's germline CDR1 is SGHAT and CDR2 FQNNGV. Trimming removed 3 bases from V and 5 bases from J; junction bases left unmatched: 5. The CDR3 loop spans 14 amino acids. The CDR3 nucleotides read TGTGCCAGCAGCTTGGACAGGGAAACTTATGGCTACACCTTC. It codes for CASSLDRETYGYTF.

The chain uses TRBV14 and TRBJ2-7; D may be TRBD1 (5 bases). CDR1 is SGHDN, CDR2 FVKESK, per germline. The V end lost 4 bases, the J end lost 7 bases, and 14 bases lay between the germline ends. This CDR3 region has 13 residues. The CDR3 loop reads CASSPTGRGEQYF. CDR3 in DNA: TGTGCCAGCAGCCCAACCGGAAGGGGAGAGCAGTACTTC.

The rearrangement joins TRBV5-4 to TRBJ1-2; D is possibly TRBD1 (5 bases). There are 13 residues in the CDR3. Trimming stripped 4 bases from V and 0 bases from J, with 7 bases between. Germline CDR1 and CDR2: SGHNT and YYREEE (reference sequence). The CDR3 coding sequence is TGTGCCAGCAGCGACAGCCCTAACTATGGCTACACCTTC. It is translated as CASSDSPNYGYTF.

The chain carries TRBV5-1 and TRBJ1-2; D gene ambiguous. The CDR3 has 12 residues. Trimming cost V 5 bases and J 6 bases, with 11 bases left between them. Germline V gives CDR1 SGHRS, CDR2 YFSETQ. The DNA of the CDR3 is TGCGCCAGCAGTCCCGGGAATGATGGCTACACCTTC. It translates to CASSPGNDGYTF.

This clone is a singleton in its sample. Other DNA sequences within the sample encode an identical CDR3. This chain connects TRBV15 to TRBJ2-1, with 8 positions matching TRBD2. This CDR3 region has 15 residues. Germline lookup yields CDR1 LNHNV and CDR2 YYDKDF (reference sequence). The V segment lost 1 base and the J segment 3 bases; nucleotides outside the gene matches: 2. The CDR3 DNA reads as TGTGCCACCAGCAGAGCGGGGGGGCTCTACAATGAGCAGTTCTTC. It encodes CATSRAGGLYNEQFF.